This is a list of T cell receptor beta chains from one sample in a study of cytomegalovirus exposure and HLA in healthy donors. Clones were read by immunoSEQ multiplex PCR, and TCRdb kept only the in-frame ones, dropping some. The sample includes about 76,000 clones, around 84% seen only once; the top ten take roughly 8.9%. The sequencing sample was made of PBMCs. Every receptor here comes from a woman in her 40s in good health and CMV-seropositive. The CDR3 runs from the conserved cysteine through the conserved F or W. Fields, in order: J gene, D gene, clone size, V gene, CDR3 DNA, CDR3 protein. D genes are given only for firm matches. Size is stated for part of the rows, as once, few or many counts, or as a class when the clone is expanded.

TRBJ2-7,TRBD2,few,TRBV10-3,TGTGCCATCAATTCCGACTCTAGCGGGGGGGCCCGTGACTCCTACGAGCAGTACTTC,CAINSDSSGGARDSYEQYF
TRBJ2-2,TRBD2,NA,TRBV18,TGTGCCAGCTCACCAAGGACTAGCGGGGTATCTATCGCCGGGGAGCTGTTTTTT,CASSPRTSGVSIAGELFF
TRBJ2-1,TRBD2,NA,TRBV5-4,TGTGCCAGCAGCTTGACTAGCGGGGCGGGATGGAATGAGCAGTTCTTC,CASSLTSGAGWNEQFF
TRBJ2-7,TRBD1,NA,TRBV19,TGTGCCAGTAGTCCCACCCTGACAGGGGCCTCCTACGAGCAGTACTTC,CASSPTLTGASYEQYF
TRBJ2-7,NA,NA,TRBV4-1,TGCGCCAGCAGCCCCGGGGGCTACGAGCAGTACTTC,CASSPGGYEQYF
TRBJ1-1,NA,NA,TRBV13,TGTGCCAGCAGCTCCAACAGGGATCCTGAAGCTTTCTTT,CASSSNRDPEAFF
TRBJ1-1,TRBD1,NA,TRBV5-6,TGTGCCAGCAGCGATCACCCAGGGGGAGAAGCTTTCTTT,CASSDHPGGEAFF
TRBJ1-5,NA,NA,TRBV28,TGTGCCAGCAGGGGACTTTATAGCAATCAGCCCCAGCATTTT,CASRGLYSNQPQHF
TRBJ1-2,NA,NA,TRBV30,TGTGCCTGGGGAGGAGGTGAACTCATGATTAACTATGGCTACACCTTC,CAWGGGELMINYGYTF
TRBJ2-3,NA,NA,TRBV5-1,TGCGCCAGCAGCTCGGGAGCTACGGTCACAGATACGCAGTATTTT,CASSSGATVTDTQYF
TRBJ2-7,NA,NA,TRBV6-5,TGTGCCAGCAGTCAGCGAGGGGGCTCCTACGAGCAGTACTTC,CASSQRGGSYEQYF
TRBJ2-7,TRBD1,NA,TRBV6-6,TGTGCCAGCAGCGACCCGGGACAGGGGATCGAGCAGTACTTC,CASSDPGQGIEQYF
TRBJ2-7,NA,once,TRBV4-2,TGTGCCAGCAGCCAAGATGGGGGCCTCTCCTACGAGCAGTACTTC,CASSQDGGLSYEQYF
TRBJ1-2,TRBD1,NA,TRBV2,TGTGCCAGCAGGAAGACAGGGGACGATGGCTACACCTTC,CASRKTGDDGYTF
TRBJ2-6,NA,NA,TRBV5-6,TGTGCCAGCAGCTCAGGGAACGCTGGGGCCAACGTCCTGACTTTC,CASSSGNAGANVLTF
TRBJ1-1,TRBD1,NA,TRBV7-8,TGTGCCAGCAGCTTCGGGACAGGGGGCGCTGAAGCTTTCTTT,CASSFGTGGAEAFF
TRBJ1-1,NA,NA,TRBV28,TGTGCCAGCAGTATCGCTGGCGGTGGCATCACTGAAGCTTTCTTT,CASSIAGGGITEAFF
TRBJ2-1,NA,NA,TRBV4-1,TGCGCCAGCAGCCAAGGGGAGACAGGCGACTACAATGAGCAGTTCTTC,CASSQGETGDYNEQFF
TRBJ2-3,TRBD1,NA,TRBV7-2,TGTGCCAGCAGCTTAGAGAGGGGGACAGGGGGCTGGGGGCAGTATTTT,CASSLERGTGGWGQYF
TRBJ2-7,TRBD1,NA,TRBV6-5,TGTGCCAGCAGTTATTCGACAGGGCGGGAGCAGTACTTC,CASSYSTGREQYF
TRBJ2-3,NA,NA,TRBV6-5,TGTGCCAGCAGTTACCCAGGTGGGAGCTTCACAGATACGCAGTATTTT,CASSYPGGSFTDTQYF
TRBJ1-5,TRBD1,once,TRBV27,TGTGCCAGCAGTTCGGACAGGGGAGGCAATCAGCCCCAGCATTTT,CASSSDRGGNQPQHF
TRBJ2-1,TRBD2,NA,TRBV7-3,TGTGCCAGCAGCAATCGACTAGCGGGGGAAGACAATGAGCAGTTCTTC,CASSNRLAGEDNEQFF
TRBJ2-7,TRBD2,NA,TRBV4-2,TGTGCCAGCAGCCAAGATTTACTAGCGGGCGACCTTGAGGGCGAGCAGTACTTC,CASSQDLLAGDLEGEQYF
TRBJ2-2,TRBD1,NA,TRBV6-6,TGTGCCAGCACCGGGACAGCGAACACCGGGGAGCTGTTTTTT,CASTGTANTGELFF
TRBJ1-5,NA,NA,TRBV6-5,TGTGCCAGCAGGTCATCCCGGGGGCAGCCCCAGCATTTT,CASRSSRGQPQHF
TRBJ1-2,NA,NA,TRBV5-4,TGTGCCAGCAGCTTGGAATTACAGGCGGCTGGCTACACCTTC,CASSLELQAAGYTF